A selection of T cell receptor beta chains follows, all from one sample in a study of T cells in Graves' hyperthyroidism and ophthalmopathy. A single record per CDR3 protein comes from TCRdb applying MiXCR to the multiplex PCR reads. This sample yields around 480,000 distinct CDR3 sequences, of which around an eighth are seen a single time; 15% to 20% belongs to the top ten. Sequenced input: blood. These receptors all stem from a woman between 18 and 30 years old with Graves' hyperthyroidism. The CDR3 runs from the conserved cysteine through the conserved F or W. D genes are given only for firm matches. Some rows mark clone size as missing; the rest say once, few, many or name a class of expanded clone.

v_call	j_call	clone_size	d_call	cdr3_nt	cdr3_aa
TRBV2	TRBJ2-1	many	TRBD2	TGTGCCAGCAGTGAAAGAGGACTCGCGGGAGTGGATGAGCAGTTCTTC	CASSERGLAGVDEQFF
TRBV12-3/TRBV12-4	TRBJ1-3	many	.	TGTGCCAGCACTGTTCAGGGGATAGGCGGGGACACCATATATTTT	CASTVQGIGGDTIYF
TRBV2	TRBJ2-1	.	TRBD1	TGTGCCAGCAGTGAACGGACAGGGGGCTCCTACAATGAGCAGTTCTTC	CASSERTGGSYNEQFF
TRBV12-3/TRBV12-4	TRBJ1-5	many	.	TGTGCCAGCAGTTCTCTGGGACTCCAACTCAATCAGCCCCAGCATTTT	CASSSLGLQLNQPQHF
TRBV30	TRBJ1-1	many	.	TGTGCCTGGAACGGGGTGATGGAAGCTTTCTTT	CAWNGVMEAFF
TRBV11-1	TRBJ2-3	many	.	TGTGCCAGCAGCTCCTCGACCGTGAGGACAGATACGCAGTATTTT	CASSSSTVRTDTQYF
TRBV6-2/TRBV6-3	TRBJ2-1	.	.	TGTGCCAGCAGTTACCCACCTAGCAAGGTTGAGCAGTTCTTC	CASSYPPSKVEQFF
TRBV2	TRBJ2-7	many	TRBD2	TGTGCCAGCAGTGAAATGAGGACTAGCGGGAGTCGCGACGAGCAGTACTTC	CASSEMRTSGSRDEQYF
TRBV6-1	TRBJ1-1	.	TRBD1	TGTGCCAGCAGCCGCCCCGGACAGGGAGGGTCTGAAGCTTTCTTT	CASSRPGQGGSEAFF
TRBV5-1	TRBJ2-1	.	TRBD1	TGCGCCAGCAGCACCGGGACAGGATTGGTGCAGTTCTTC	CASSTGTGLVQFF
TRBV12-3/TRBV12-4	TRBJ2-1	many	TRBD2	TGTGCCAGCAGCCCTAAGCGGGGCCACTCCTACAATGAGCAGTTCTTC	CASSPKRGHSYNEQFF
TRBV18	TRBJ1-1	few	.	TGTGCCAGCTCAGAGGCACAAGACCTTGAAGCTTTCTTT	CASSEAQDLEAFF
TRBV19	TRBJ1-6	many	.	TGTGCCAGTAGTATCTCCGTCGGGGATCAGGCCCTCCACTTT	CASSISVGDQALHF
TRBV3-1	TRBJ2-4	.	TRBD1	TGTGCCAGCAGCCCGGGACAGCTACTAGCCAAAAACATTCAGTACTTC	CASSPGQLLAKNIQYF
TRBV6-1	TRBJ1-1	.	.	TGTGCCAGCAGACCCTCCCCGGGACACTGGAACACTGAAGCTTTCTTT	CASRPSPGHWNTEAFF
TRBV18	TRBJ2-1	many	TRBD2	TGTGCCAGCTCACCACCGAATTTAGCGGGAGGGAGAAAGAATGAGCAGTTCTTC	CASSPPNLAGGRKNEQFF
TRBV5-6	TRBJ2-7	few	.	TGTGCCAGCAGCATACGGCAGGGCCAGCAGTACTTC	CASSIRQGQQYF
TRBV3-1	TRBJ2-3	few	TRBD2	TGTGCCAGCAGAAAAACAGGGACTAGCGGGCTCACAGATACGCAGTATTTT	CASRKTGTSGLTDTQYF
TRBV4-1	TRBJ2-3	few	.	TGCGCCAGCAGCACCCGGACAGAAAGCACAGATACGCAGTATTTT	CASSTRTESTDTQYF
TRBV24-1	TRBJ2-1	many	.	TGTGCCACCAGTGTGGGGGCGCGGAATGAGCAGTTCTTC	CATSVGARNEQFF
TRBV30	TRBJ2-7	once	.	TGTGCCTGGACAGGGGTTTACGAGCAGTACTTC	CAWTGVYEQYF
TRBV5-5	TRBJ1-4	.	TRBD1	TGTGCCAGCAGCTCTAGGGGGCGCGGTGAAAAACTGTTTTTT	CASSSRGRGEKLFF
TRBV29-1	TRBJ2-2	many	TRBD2	TGCAGCGTTGGGACTAGCGGATTTATCGGGGAGCTGTTTTTT	CSVGTSGFIGELFF
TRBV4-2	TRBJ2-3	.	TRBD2	TGTGCCAGCAGCCAAGATTGGCTAGCGGGCACAGATACGCAGTATTTT	CASSQDWLAGTDTQYF
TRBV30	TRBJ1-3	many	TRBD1	TGTGCCTGGGACAGGGCCTCTGGAAACACCATATATTTT	CAWDRASGNTIYF
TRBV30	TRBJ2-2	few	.	TGTGCCTGGAGTTCGGGCACCGGGGAGCTGTTTTTT	CAWSSGTGELFF
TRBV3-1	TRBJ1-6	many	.	TGTGCCAGCAGCCCGGCAGGTGGTTTTGCACCCCTCCACTTT	CASSPAGGFAPLHF
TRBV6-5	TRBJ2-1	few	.	TGTGCCAGCAGTTACTCAAAGGCGGGATGGAAGGGTGAGCAGTTCTTC	CASSYSKAGWKGEQFF
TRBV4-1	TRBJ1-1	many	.	TGCGCCAGCAGCCAACCCAGGAGCCAGGAAATAAACACTGAAGCTTTCTTT	CASSQPRSQEINTEAFF
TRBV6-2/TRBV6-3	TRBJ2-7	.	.	TGTGCCAGCAGTTTTCAAGGGCCCTCCTACGAGCAGTACTTC	CASSFQGPSYEQYF
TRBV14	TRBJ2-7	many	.	TGTGCCAGCAGCTTGTGGGGCACAGGGAGCTCCTACGAGCAGTACTTC	CASSLWGTGSSYEQYF
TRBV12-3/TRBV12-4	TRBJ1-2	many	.	TGTGCCAGCAGTTTTGCCCCGATTTATGGCTACACCTTC	CASSFAPIYGYTF
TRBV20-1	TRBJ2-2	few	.	TGCAGTGCTAGAGTTGGGGAACTTGGGACCGGGGAGCTGTTTTTT	CSARVGELGTGELFF
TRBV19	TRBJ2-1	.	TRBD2	TGTGCCAGTAGCGGGAGGTCGGACAATGAGCAGTTCTTC	CASSGRSDNEQFF
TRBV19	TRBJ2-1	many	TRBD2	TGTGCCAGTACCACCTCAGCGGGAGGGTTGGTCTACAATGAGCAGTTCTTC	CASTTSAGGLVYNEQFF
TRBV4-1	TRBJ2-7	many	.	TGCGCCAGCAGCCAAGATGGCAACGAGCAGTACTTC	CASSQDGNEQYF
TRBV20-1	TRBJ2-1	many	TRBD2	TGCAGTGCTCCGGGGAGGGATGAGCAGTTCTTC	CSAPGRDEQFF
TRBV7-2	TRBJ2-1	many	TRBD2	TGTGCCAGCAGCTTGGGAGCGGGAGGGGGCAATGAGCAGTTCTTC	CASSLGAGGGNEQFF
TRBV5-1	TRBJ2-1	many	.	TGCGCCAGCAGTTCCGGCCCGGGAGATCTGATCTATGAGCAGTTCTTC	CASSSGPGDLIYEQFF
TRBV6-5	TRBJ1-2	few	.	TGTGCCAGCAGTTACATTATGGGGCAGGGAAATGGCTACACCTTC	CASSYIMGQGNGYTF
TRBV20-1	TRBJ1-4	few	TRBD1	TGCAGTGCTAGAGAAAAAGGACAGGGGGCCGGAGAAAAACTGTTTTTT	CSAREKGQGAGEKLFF
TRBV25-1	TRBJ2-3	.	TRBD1	TGTGCCAGCAGTGGAATGGACAGGTCCACTAAGTATTTT	CASSGMDRSTKYF
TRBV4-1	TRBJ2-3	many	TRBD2	TGCGCCAGCAGCCAATCCGGGACTAGAGGCACAGATACGCAGTATTTT	CASSQSGTRGTDTQYF
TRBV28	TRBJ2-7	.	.	TGTGCCAGCAGTTTCTACCTACAGGGCGAATCCTACGAGCAGTACTTC	CASSFYLQGESYEQYF
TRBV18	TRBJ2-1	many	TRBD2	TGTGCCAGCTCACGAGATAGCGGGAGGGCCTCGGATGAGCAGTTCTTC	CASSRDSGRASDEQFF
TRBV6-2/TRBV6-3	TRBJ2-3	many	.	TGTGCCAGCAGTTCTCCGGGACCAAAACGTCCGGCAGATACGCAGTATTTT	CASSSPGPKRPADTQYF
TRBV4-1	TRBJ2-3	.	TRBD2	TGCGCCAGCAGCCAAGTGGTATCGGGAGGGGCGCGGGTTACGCAGTATTTT	CASSQVVSGGARVTQYF
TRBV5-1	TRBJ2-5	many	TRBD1	TGCGCCAGCAGCCCCGGACAGGCCGCTCAAGAGACCCAGTACTTC	CASSPGQAAQETQYF
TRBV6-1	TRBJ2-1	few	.	TGTGCCAGCACCCACCCTACCCCTTACAATGAGCAGTTCTTC	CASTHPTPYNEQFF
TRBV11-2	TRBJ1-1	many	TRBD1	TGTGCCAGCAGCTCCGTGACAGGGAGTCAGGACACTGAAGCTTTCTTT	CASSSVTGSQDTEAFF
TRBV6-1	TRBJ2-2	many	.	TGTGCCAGCACCCCCGAGGGATTCTGGACCGGGGAGCTGTTTTTT	CASTPEGFWTGELFF
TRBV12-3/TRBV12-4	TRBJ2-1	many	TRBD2	TGTGCCAGCAGTTTAGAAGTGGGACTAGTCGAGTTGCAGTTCTTC	CASSLEVGLVELQFF
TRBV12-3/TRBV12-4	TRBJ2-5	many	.	TGTGCCAGCAAGCCCGACCGGCTCCAAGAGACCCAGTACTTC	CASKPDRLQETQYF
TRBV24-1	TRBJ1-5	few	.	TGTGCCACCAGTGGACATACCAATCAGCCCCAGCATTTT	CATSGHTNQPQHF
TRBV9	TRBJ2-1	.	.	TGTGCCAGCAGCACGTCTGACTTGAGCGGTGAGCAGTTCTTC	CASSTSDLSGEQFF
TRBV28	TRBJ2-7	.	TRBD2	TGTGCCAGCAGTTCTCTAGCGGGAGGGAGCTCCTACGAGCAGTACTTC	CASSSLAGGSSYEQYF
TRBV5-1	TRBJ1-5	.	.	TGCGCCAGCCACTCCGGGAAGACTAGCAATCAGCCCCAGCATTTT	CASHSGKTSNQPQHF
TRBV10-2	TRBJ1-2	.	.	TGCGCCAGCAGTGGGACTGGGGATCCGTATGGCTACACCTTC	CASSGTGDPYGYTF
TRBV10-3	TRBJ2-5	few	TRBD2	TGTGCCATCAGTATTAGCGGGAGAGGTGAGACCCAGTACTTC	CAISISGRGETQYF